These 26 T cell receptor beta chains came from one sample sequenced in a study of CD8+CD57+ T cells in acquired aplastic anemia. Profiling of TCR beta VDJ combinations and CDR3 sequences used genomic DNA as template. TCRdb fed the reads into MiXCR, producing one record per CDR3 protein. Seen here are fewer than 200,000 distinct CDR3 sequences, about 45% observed once, and the top ten hold more than 0.95%. All sequencing subjects had displayed CD8+CD57+ cell expansion on flow cytometry. Sequenced material: sorted CD4+, CD8+, or CD8+CD57+ T cells (not recorded which) from PBMCs. These receptors came from a human donor with aplastic anemia.

This clonotype was detected many times. The chain couples TRBV10-1 to TRBJ1-6; 8 bases agree with TRBD1. This CDR3 is built from 16 residues. V dropped 6 bases and J dropped 6; count of bases not matched to a gene: 10. Germline CDR1 WNHNN, CDR2 SYGVQD (reference sequence). This CDR3 reads CASRRGQGVGNSPLHF. The DNA for the CDR3 is TGCGCCAGCAGAAGAGGACAGGGAGTAGGTAATTCACCCCTCCACTTT.

In its sample, this clonotype was seen once. The gene calls are TRBV5-6 and TRBJ1-1; no clear D. Germline CDR1 SGHDT, CDR2 YYEEEE. The CDR3 has 14 amino acids. With 0 bases removed from V and 5 bases from J, the gap between germline ends came to 11 bases. CDR3 amino acids: CASSLAAGGTEAFF. CDR3 coding DNA: TGTGCCAGCAGCTTGGCTGCGGGCGGGACTGAAGCTTTCTTT. The full variable domain, in which reference TRBV5-6 and TRBJ1-1 provide the parts outside the CDR3, is DAGVTQSPTHLIKTRGQQVTLRCSPKSGHDTVSWYQQALGQGPQFIFQYYEEEERQRGNFPDRFSGHQFPNYSSELNVNALLLGDSALYLCASSLAAGGTEAFFGQGTRLTVV.

Points on this clonotype: At one end, the junction sequence differs from germline, possibly due to a read error. The chain couples TRBV2 to TRBJ1-4, with D perhaps TRBD1 (6 bases). CDR3 size: 12 residues. Looked up from germline, CDR1 is SNHLY and CDR2 is FYNNEI. CDR3 loop: CASSEKFGGQNF. DNA for the CDR3: TGTGCCAGCAGTGAAAAATTCGGTGGACAGAATTTT.

CDR3: CASSFPGGYGYTF. The CDR3 DNA reads as TGTGCCAGTAGCTTCCCAGGGGGCTATGGCTACACCTTC. The chain recombines TRBV19 with TRBJ1-2, with 7 bases matching TRBD1. The CDR3 is 13 residues long. J lost 4 bases, V lost 6 bases, and 5 bases had no gene match. Germline V lookup: CDR1 LNHDA, CDR2 SQIVND (reference sequence).

This chain uses TRBV29-1 with TRBJ1-1; no reliable D call. The length of the CDR3 is 13 residues. Trimming cost V 4 bases and J 5 bases, with 14 bases left between them. The germline CDR1 and CDR2 sequences are SQVTM and ANQGSEA. The CDR3 here is CSVGVAGGTEAFF. As DNA, the CDR3 is TGCAGCGTTGGAGTGGCAGGTGGGACTGAAGCTTTCTTT. Supplemented by reference TRBV29-1 and TRBJ1-1, the full variable domain reads SAVISQKPSRDICQRGTSLTIQCQVDSQVTMMFWYRQQPGQSLTLIATANQGSEATYESGFVIDKFPISRPNLTFSTLTVSNMSPEDSSIYLCSVGVAGGTEAFFGQGTRLTVV.

This clonotype has at least ten counts. The CDR3 coding sequence is TGTGCCATCAGTGAGTCGCAACCCGGGGTAGATACGCAGTATTTT. This sequence encodes CAISESQPGVDTQYF. This chain connects TRBV10-3 to TRBJ2-3; perhaps TRBD2 as D (5 bases). Germline CDR1 is ENHRY and CDR2 is SYGVKD. Trimming stripped 0 bases from V and 5 bases from J, with 12 bases between. The CDR3 length is 15 residues.

This clonotype was counted once. The chain joins TRBV7-8 to TRBJ2-6; 10 nucleotides align to TRBD1. The CDR3 totals 19 residues. Germline-derived CDR1 and CDR2 are SGHVS and FQNEAQ. The junction had 10 bases not matched to a gene; V was cut back by 4 bases and J by 1 base. The CDR3 sequence is CASSSDRGISGSGANVLTF. CDR3 bases: TGTGCCAGCAGCTCGGACAGGGGGATTTCTGGGTCTGGGGCCAACGTCCTGACTTTC.

This clonotype was found many times. This chain connects TRBV11-2 to TRBJ2-5, with 11 bases lining up with TRBD2. CDR3 length: 15 residues. The V gene's germline CDR1 is SGHAT and CDR2 FQNNGV. Trimming at V came to 5 bases and at J to 0 bases, leaving 2 bases not matched to a gene. For the CDR3, the DNA is TGTGCCAGCAGCCCTAGCGGGGGGTACCAAGAGACCCAGTACTTC. This sequence encodes CASSPSGGYQETQYF.

To note about this clonotype: One end of the junction varies from germline; a read error may be responsible. V and J are TRBV10-3 and TRBJ2-3; D is unresolved. The germline CDR1 and CDR2 sequences are ENHRY and SYGVKD. CDR3 length: 14 residues. CDR3 DNA sequence: TGTGCCAACAGTGATATTGGGCAATCAGATACGCGGTATTTT. Its translation is CANSDIGQSDTRYF.

The chain recombines TRBV7-8 with TRBJ2-5, with D tentatively TRBD1 (6 bases). Germline lookup yields CDR1 SGHVS and CDR2 FQNEAQ. The CDR3 totals 13 residues. V gave up 5 bases and J gave up 2 bases, with 9 bases separating them. DNA of the CDR3: TGTGCCAGCAGCCGGGACATACAAGAGACCCAGTACTTC. It translates to CASSRDIQETQYF.

V is TRBV19 and J is TRBJ1-2; TRBD1 might be the D (5 bases). The germline V gene encodes CDR1 LNHDA and CDR2 SQIVND (reference sequence). This CDR3 spans 12 amino acids. With 7 bases removed from V and 8 bases from J, the gap between germline ends came to 14 bases. CDR3 sequence reads: CASTAFRTGYTF. The CDR3 nucleotides are TGTGCCAGTACCGCCTTCAGGACAGGCTACACCTTC.

This clonotype was counted many times. Written as DNA, the CDR3 is TGCGCCAGCAGCCAGATGGGCGGAGGGAACACTGAAGCTTTCTTT. It encodes CASSQMGGGNTEAFF. The chain carries TRBV4-3 and TRBJ1-1; D is unclear. The CDR3 consists of 15 residues. Trimming cost V 3 bases and J 1 base, with 12 bases left between them. Germline V CDR1 and CDR2: LGHNA, YSLEER.

This clonotype has ten or more counts. The rearrangement joins TRBV5-6 to TRBJ2-1; D gene uncertain. The CDR3 length is 16 residues. Germline V CDR1 and CDR2: SGHDT, YYEEEE. Trimming shortened V by 4 bases and J by 0 bases, and 14 bases separated the two germline ends. CDR3 region: CASSTLAESSYNEQFF. The CDR3 DNA sequence: TGTGCCAGCAGCACCTTGGCAGAGAGCTCCTACAATGAGCAGTTCTTC.

This chain's CDR3 is CASSRPGTGLEKLFF. In DNA, the CDR3 is TGCGCCAGCAGCCGCCCGGGGACAGGGCTCGAAAAACTGTTTTTT. The rearrangement joins TRBV4-1 to TRBJ1-4; 9 bases are a match to TRBD1. The germline gives CDR1 MGHRA, CDR2 YSYEKL. This CDR3 region has 15 residues. Germline trimming cut 4 bases from V and 8 bases from J; bases unmatched to any gene: 8.

The rearrangement uses TRBV24-1 and TRBJ1-2; 7 bases map to TRBD1. Germline lookup yields CDR1 KGHDR and CDR2 SFDVKD. J gave up 7 bases and V 4 bases, and 11 bases lay outside the gene matches. This CDR3 comprises 15 residues. CDR3 sequence reads: CATSDPQDRRGGYTF. For the CDR3, the DNA is TGTGCCACCAGTGACCCCCAGGACAGGAGAGGTGGCTACACCTTC.

This clonotype was seen at least ten times. V usage is TRBV2 and J usage is TRBJ2-2; no reliable D call. The CDR3 contains 13 residues. Germline values: CDR1 SNHLY, CDR2 FYNNEI. The V and J ends lost 4 bases and 5 bases respectively, with 8 bases between them. The CDR3 DNA reads TGTGCCAGCAGTGCACGAGGTACCGGGGAGCTGTTTTTT. Translating it yields CASSARGTGELFF.

The chain is built from TRBV5-1 and TRBJ1-1; D gene uncertain. Trimming left V 0 bases short and J 0 bases short, with 9 bases between. The CDR3 spans 15 residues. In germline, CDR1 is SGHRS, CDR2 YFSETQ. The CDR3 DNA sequence: TGCGCCAGCAGCTTGGACAACACCATGAACACTGAAGCTTTCTTT. This translates into CASSLDNTMNTEAFF.

This clonotype was detected a few times. The chain employs TRBV25-1 and TRBJ2-1; D call uncertain. CDR1 is MGHDK and CDR2 is SYGVNS in the germline V gene. The V gene lost 8 bases and the J gene lost 4 bases, with 12 bases spanning the gap. The CDR3 covers 13 residues. The CDR3 bases are TGTGCCAGCGGGATCACACAATACAATGAGCAGTTCTTC. Translation: CASGITQYNEQFF. Supplemented by reference TRBV25-1 and TRBJ2-1, the full variable domain reads EADIYQTPRYLVIGTGKKITLECSQTMGHDKMYWYQQDPGMELHLIHYSYGVNSTEKGDLSSESTVSRIRTEHFPLTLESARPSHTSQYLCASGITQYNEQFFGPGTRLTVL.

This clonotype has at least ten counts. This chain links TRBV20-1 with TRBJ1-1; D gene ambiguous. Trimming cost V 2 bases and J 0 bases, with 16 bases left between them. Germline V gene lookup returns CDR1 DFQATT and CDR2 SNEGSKA (reference sequence). This CDR3 has 16 residues. The CDR3, as DNA: TGCAGTGCTAGAAAGGACCGATGGCCTATGAACACTGAAGCTTTCTTT. Encoded protein: CSARKDRWPMNTEAFF.

This clonotype was found many times. The chain carries TRBV19 and TRBJ2-2, with 9 bases lining up with TRBD1. Germline V lookup: CDR1 LNHDA, CDR2 SQIVND (reference sequence). This CDR3 is built from 14 residues. V lost 7 bases to trimming and J lost 7 bases; unmatched junction nucleotides: 7. CDR3 residues: CASTPGQGSGELFF. In nucleotides, the CDR3 is TGTGCCAGTACCCCCGGACAGGGGAGCGGGGAGCTGTTTTTT. The entire variable domain, with the rest obtained from reference TRBV19 and TRBJ2-2, is as follows: DGGITQSPKYLFRKEGQNVTLSCEQNLNHDAMYWYRQDPGQGLRLIYYSQIVNDFQKGDIAEGYSVSREKKESFPLTVTSAQKNPTAFYLCASTPGQGSGELFFGEGSRLTVL.

There are many counts of this clonotype. The chain recombines TRBV19 with TRBJ2-2; either TRBD1 or TRBD2 may fit D (6 bases each). CDR1 and CDR2 (germline): LNHDA, SQIVND (reference sequence). V was shortened by 7 bases and J by 6 bases, with 15 bases between the two germline ends. CDR3 length: 14 residues. CDR3 residues: CASIQRGESGELFF. The CDR3 DNA follows: TGTGCCAGTATCCAGAGGGGGGAGTCCGGGGAGCTGTTTTTT.

A note on this clonotype: This may be a read error, as it is one base from a much larger clone. This sequence joins TRBV11-1 and TRBJ1-3; D not resolved. The CDR3 spans 15 residues. CDR1 SGHAT and CDR2 FQDESV come from the germline V gene (reference sequence). Here the CDR3 reads CASSPGGSSGNTVYF. CDR3 sequence (DNA): TGTGCCAGCAGCCCCGGCGGGAGCTCTGGAAACACCGTATATTTT.

This clonotype was detected only a few times. Being one base from a much bigger clone, this may be a read error. The rearrangement joins TRBV7-3 to TRBJ2-7, with D possibly TRBD1 on 8 matching bases. CDR1 is SGHTA, CDR2 FQGTGA, per germline. This CDR3 has 14 residues. CDR3 amino acids: CARSLTGGGTEQYF. The CDR3, as DNA: TGTGCCAGAAGCTTAACAGGGGGGGGAACCGAGCAGTACTTC.

The table lists this clonotype with a few counts. The V and J genes are TRBV10-3 and TRBJ2-2; either TRBD1 or TRBD2 may supply D (5 bases each). Trimming removed 11 bases from V and 1 base from J, with 11 bases in between. The CDR3 loop spans 13 amino acids. Germline V CDR1 and CDR2: ENHRY, SYGVKD. The CDR3 loop is CAVTGLNTGELFF. The CDR3 DNA follows: TGTGCCGTGACGGGGCTGAACACCGGGGAGCTGTTTTTT.

The chain couples TRBV20-1 to TRBJ2-2; the D gene is possibly TRBD2 (6 bases). Germline CDR1 is DFQATT and CDR2 is SNEGSKA (reference sequence). V was cut by 0 bases and J by 4 bases, with 18 bases left in between. This CDR3 is 17 amino acids long. The CDR3 loop is CSARDGRRVTATGELFF. DNA for the CDR3: TGCAGTGCTAGAGACGGTCGGAGGGTAACAGCCACCGGGGAGCTGTTTTTT.

The gene calls are TRBV20-1 and TRBJ1-6; no clear D gene. The CDR3 runs to 13 residues. The germline V and J ends were trimmed by 6 bases and 0 bases, with 6 bases remaining between them. The germline V gene encodes CDR1 DFQATT and CDR2 SNEGSKA (reference sequence). In nucleotides, the CDR3 is TGCAGTGCAGGGTTCTCCTATAATTCACCCCTCCACTTT. Translating gives CSAGFSYNSPLHF.